These 10 T cell receptor beta chains came from one sample sequenced in a study of T cell changes during pregnancy in multiple sclerosis. Sequencing used immunoSEQ multiplex PCR; TCRdb keeps in-frame clones, though not all of them. The repertoire holds roughly 100,000 clones, 85% to 95% seen once, with approximately 1.6% in the top ten. The input for sequencing was peripheral blood, taken after pregnancy. These receptors all stem from a female donor with multiple sclerosis, enrolled in a pregnancy study.

The V call is TRBV5-1, the J call TRBJ1-1; no definite D call. This CDR3 comprises 15 residues. With 0 bases removed from V and 7 bases from J, the gap between germline ends came to 16 bases. The V gene's germline CDR1 is SGHRS and CDR2 YFSETQ. CDR3 DNA: TGCGCCAGCAGCTTGGCCGTATCCCCTAATAGTGAAGCTTTCTTT. This codes for CASSLAVSPNSEAFF.

The rearrangement joins TRBV11-2 to TRBJ2-6; TRBD2 matches at 9 bases. CDR1 is SGHAT and CDR2 is FQNNGV in the germline V gene. The CDR3 runs to 17 residues. Trimming at V came to 2 bases and at J to 2 bases, leaving 4 bases not matched to a gene. The CDR3 sequence: CASSLRRGGTGANVLTF. The CDR3 bases are TGTGCCAGCAGCTTACGGCGGGGGGGCACTGGGGCCAACGTCCTGACTTTC.

The V and J genes are TRBV5-1 and TRBJ2-2, with a tentative D call TRBD2 (6 bases). This CDR3 is built from 14 residues. Trimming stripped 4 bases from V and 4 bases from J, with 11 bases between. CDR1 and CDR2 from the germline V gene are SGHRS and YFSETQ. The CDR3 DNA follows: TGCGCCAGCAGCGGGGGACTTGCCACCGGGGAGCTGTTTTTT. This translates into CASSGGLATGELFF.

The chain recombines TRBV5-5 with TRBJ2-7, with D perhaps TRBD2 (5 bases). The V and J ends lost 2 bases and 5 bases respectively, with 14 bases between them. CDR3 length: 14 residues. Germline CDR1 SGHKS, CDR2 YYEKEE (reference sequence). The DNA for the CDR3 is TGTGCCAGCAGCTTTTGGGGAGCGTCCCACGAGCAGTACTTC. Its translation: CASSFWGASHEQYF.

The V gene is TRBV28, the J gene TRBJ2-2; D unclear. This CDR3 region has 13 residues. The V end lost 2 bases, the J end lost 7 bases, and 8 bases lay between the germline ends. CDR1 and CDR2 (germline): MDHEN, SYDVKM. The CDR3 region is CASSLNDNGELFF. The CDR3 DNA sequence: TGTGCCAGCAGTTTAAACGACAACGGGGAGCTGTTTTTT.

V gene TRBV27 combines with J gene TRBJ1-5, with 9 bases fitting TRBD1. CDR1 MNHEY and CDR2 SMNVEV come from the germline V gene (reference sequence). CDR3 length: 21 residues. The V segment lost 5 bases and the J segment 2 bases; nucleotides outside the gene matches: 22. CDR3 DNA: TGTGCCAGCAGTCCAAGGCCCTCCGGGACAGGGTCACATAGTGGCAATCAGCCCCAGCATTTT. Its translation: CASSPRPSGTGSHSGNQPQHF.

J is TRBJ1-2 and V is TRBV5-5, with a weak D call TRBD1 (5 bases). The CDR3 loop spans 17 amino acids. V shed 2 bases and J shed 6 bases, with 23 bases lying between them. Germline lookup yields CDR1 SGHKS and CDR2 YYEKEE (reference sequence). CDR3 DNA sequence: TGTGCCAGCAGCTTCAACTGGGGGGGTACCACACTCAATGGCTACACCTTC. It is translated as CASSFNWGGTTLNGYTF. Supplemented by reference TRBV5-5 and TRBJ1-2, the full variable domain reads DAGVTQSPTHLIKTRGQQVTLRCSPISGHKSVSWYQQVLGQGPQFIFQYYEKEERGRGNFPDRFSARQFPNYSSELNVNALLLGDSALYLCASSFNWGGTTLNGYTFGSGTRLTVV.

The J gene is TRBJ2-1, the V gene TRBV4-2, with 8 bases identical to TRBD1. The trim removed 4 bases at V and 7 bases at J, leaving 9 bases unmatched. This CDR3 contains 15 residues. Germline V lookup: CDR1 LGHNA, CDR2 YNFKEQ. CDR3 amino acids: CASSPNWRTGNEQFF. CDR3 sequence (DNA): TGTGCCAGCAGCCCGAATTGGAGGACAGGGAATGAGCAGTTCTTC.

This rearrangement joins TRBV9 to TRBJ2-1, with 11 positions matching TRBD2. Germline CDR1 reads SGDLS; CDR2 reads YYNGEE. The CDR3 is made up of 18 amino acids. The trim removed 3 bases at V and 0 bases at J, leaving 8 bases unmatched. CDR3 protein: CASSETSGGIISYNEQFF. The CDR3 coding sequence is TGTGCCAGCAGCGAAACTAGCGGGGGTATTATCTCCTACAATGAGCAGTTCTTC.

V gene TRBV18 combines with J gene TRBJ2-5; 7 bases map to TRBD1. Unmatched junction bases numbered 6, after V lost 4 bases and J lost 1 base. Germline CDR1 is KGHSH and CDR2 is LQKENI. The CDR3 is 15 residues long. The CDR3 loop reads CASSLQGPIQETQYF. The CDR3 DNA sequence: TGTGCCAGCTCACTACAGGGGCCAATCCAAGAGACCCAGTACTTC.